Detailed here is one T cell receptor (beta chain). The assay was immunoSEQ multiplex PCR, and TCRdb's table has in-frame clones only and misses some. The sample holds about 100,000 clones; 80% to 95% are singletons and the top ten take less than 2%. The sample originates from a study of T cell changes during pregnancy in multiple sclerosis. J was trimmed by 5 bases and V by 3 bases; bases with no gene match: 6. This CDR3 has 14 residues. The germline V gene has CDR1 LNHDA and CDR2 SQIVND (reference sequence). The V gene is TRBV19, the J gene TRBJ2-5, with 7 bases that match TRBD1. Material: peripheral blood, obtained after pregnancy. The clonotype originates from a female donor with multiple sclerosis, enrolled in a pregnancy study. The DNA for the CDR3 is TGTGCCAGTAGTATCTCGACAGGGCGTGAGACCCAGTACTTC. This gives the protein CASSISTGRETQYF. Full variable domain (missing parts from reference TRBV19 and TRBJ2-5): DGGITQSPKYLFRKEGQNVTLSCEQNLNHDAMYWYRQDPGQGLRLIYYSQIVNDFQKGDIAEGYSVSREKKESFPLTVTSAQKNPTAFYLCASSISTGRETQYFGPGTRLLVL.